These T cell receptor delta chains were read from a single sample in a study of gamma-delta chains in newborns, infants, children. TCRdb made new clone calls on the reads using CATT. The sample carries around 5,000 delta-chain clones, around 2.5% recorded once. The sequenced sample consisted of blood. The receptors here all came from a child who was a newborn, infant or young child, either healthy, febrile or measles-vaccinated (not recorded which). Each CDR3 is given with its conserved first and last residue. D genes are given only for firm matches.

CACDAWGTSSWDTRQMFF,TRDJ3,TRDD3,TRDV2
CALGAPSFPGDITDKLIF,TRDJ1,TRDD3,TRDV1
CACDVLLGDTSWDTRQMFF,TRDJ3,TRDD3,TRDV2
CACDLWGIRDTDKLIF,TRDJ1,TRDD3,TRDV2
CACDILGDSWDTRQMFF,TRDJ3,TRDD3,TRDV2
CACDTIDLLGDTGSWDTRQMFF,TRDJ3,TRDD3,TRDV2
CACDTVSRATAQLFF,TRDJ2,-,TRDV2
CALGDLLGDTVFDDKLIF,TRDJ1,TRDD3,TRDV1
CACDTGIRRWDTRQMFF,TRDJ3,TRDD3,TRDV2
CACDKVGYAGPSSWDTRQMFF,TRDJ3,TRDD3,TRDV2
CACDPGGYAGSWDTRQMFF,TRDJ3,TRDD3,TRDV2
CACDTWVLGESSWDTRQMFF,TRDJ3,TRDD3,TRDV2
CACDTGGPFSWDTRQMFF,TRDJ3,-,TRDV2
CACDSVGIRSDKLIF,TRDJ1,-,TRDV2
CACDPVLGDTRLYTDKLIF,TRDJ1,TRDD3,TRDV2
CALGDLQGVPTSWGCQYTDKLIF,TRDJ1,-,TRDV1
CACDSTGGSWDTRQMFF,TRDJ3,TRDD3,TRDV2
CACDLLGDKYTDKLIF,TRDJ1,TRDD3,TRDV2
CACDTAGGNSWDTRQMFF,TRDJ3,TRDD3,TRDV2
CACDPLLASSWDTRQMFF,TRDJ3,-,TRDV2
CACDSTGGLPWDTRQMFF,TRDJ3,TRDD3,TRDV2
CACDYWGSSWDTRQMFF,TRDJ3,TRDD3,TRDV2
CAFRGPRAWDTRQMFF,TRDJ3,-,TRDV3
CACDVVGVTSSWDTRQMFF,TRDJ3,-,TRDV2
CACDVLGDKYTDKLIF,TRDJ1,TRDD3,TRDV2
CACDAMGATNSWDTRQMFF,TRDJ3,-,TRDV2
CACDTAGGSSWDTRQMFF,TRDJ3,TRDD3,TRDV2
CACDKTGGYAPWDTRQMFF,TRDJ3,TRDD3,TRDV2
CACDSTGGPISTDKLIF,TRDJ1,TRDD3,TRDV2
CACDSVPNWGILTLDKLIF,TRDJ1,TRDD3,TRDV2
CACDSTGGYSWDTRQMFF,TRDJ3,TRDD3,TRDV2
CACDPLGDTAQLFF,TRDJ2,TRDD3,TRDV2
CACDTGGLGDKKLIF,TRDJ1,TRDD3,TRDV2
CAAGVSFPITGGSDTDKLIF,TRDJ1,TRDD3,TRAV29/DV5
CAAGTGGPYTDKLIF,TRDJ1,TRDD3,TRAV29/DV5
CAASALRFYGWGIPLTAQLFF,TRDJ2,TRDD3,TRAV29/DV5
CACEEVGDTISWDTRQMFF,TRDJ3,TRDD3,TRDV2